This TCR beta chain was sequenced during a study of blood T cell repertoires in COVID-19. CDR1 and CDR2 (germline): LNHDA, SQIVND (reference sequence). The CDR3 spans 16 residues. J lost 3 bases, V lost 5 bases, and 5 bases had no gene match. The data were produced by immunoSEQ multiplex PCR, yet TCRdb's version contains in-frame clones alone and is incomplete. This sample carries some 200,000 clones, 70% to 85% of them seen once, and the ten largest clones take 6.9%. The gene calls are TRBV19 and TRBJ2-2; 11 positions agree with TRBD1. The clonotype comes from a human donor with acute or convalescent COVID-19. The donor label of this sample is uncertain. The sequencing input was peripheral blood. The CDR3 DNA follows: TGTGCCAGTAGTCCTCGGACAGGGGGCGACACCGGGGAGCTGTTTTTT. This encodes CASSPRTGGDTGELFF.